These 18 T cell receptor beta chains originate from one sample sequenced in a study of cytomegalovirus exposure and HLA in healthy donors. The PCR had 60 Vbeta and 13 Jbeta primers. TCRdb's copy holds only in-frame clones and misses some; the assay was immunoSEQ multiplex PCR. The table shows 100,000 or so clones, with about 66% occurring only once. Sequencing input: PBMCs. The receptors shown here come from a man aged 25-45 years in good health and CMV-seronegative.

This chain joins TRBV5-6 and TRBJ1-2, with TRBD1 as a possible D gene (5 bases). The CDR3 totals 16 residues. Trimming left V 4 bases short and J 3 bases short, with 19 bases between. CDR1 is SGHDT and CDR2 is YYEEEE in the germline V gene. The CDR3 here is CASSPFDSFYHYGYTF. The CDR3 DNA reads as TGTGCCAGCAGCCCCTTCGACAGCTTCTACCACTATGGCTACACCTTC.

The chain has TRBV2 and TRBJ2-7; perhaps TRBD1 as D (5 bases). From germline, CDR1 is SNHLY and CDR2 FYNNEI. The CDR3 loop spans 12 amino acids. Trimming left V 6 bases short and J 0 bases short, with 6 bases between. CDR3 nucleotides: TGTGCCAGCAGGGACAACTCCTACGAGCAGTACTTC. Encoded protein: CASRDNSYEQYF.

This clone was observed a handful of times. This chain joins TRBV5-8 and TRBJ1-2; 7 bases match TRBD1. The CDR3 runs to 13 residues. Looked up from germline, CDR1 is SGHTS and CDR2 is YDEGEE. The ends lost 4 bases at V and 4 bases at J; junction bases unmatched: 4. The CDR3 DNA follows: TGTGCCAGCAGCCCGGGACAGCTCTATGGCTACACCTTC. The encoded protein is CASSPGQLYGYTF.

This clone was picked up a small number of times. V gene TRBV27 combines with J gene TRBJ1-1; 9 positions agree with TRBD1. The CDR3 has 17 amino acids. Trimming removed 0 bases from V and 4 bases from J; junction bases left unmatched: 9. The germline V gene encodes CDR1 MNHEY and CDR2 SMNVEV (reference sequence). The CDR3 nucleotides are TGTGCCAGCAGTTTATCGCAGCACACAGGGGGCGGCACTGAAGCTTTCTTT. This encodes CASSLSQHTGGGTEAFF.

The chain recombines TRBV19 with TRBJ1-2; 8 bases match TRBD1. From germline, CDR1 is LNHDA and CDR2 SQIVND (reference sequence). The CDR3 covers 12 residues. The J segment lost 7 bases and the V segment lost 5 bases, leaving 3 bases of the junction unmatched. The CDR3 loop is CASSQGALGYTF. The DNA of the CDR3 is TGTGCCAGTAGTCAGGGGGCGCTTGGCTACACCTTC.

Here the CDR3 DNA reads TGTGCCAGCAGTTCCCCAGCGGGAGTGGCCTACGAGCAGTACTTC. Protein: CASSSPAGVAYEQYF. The genes are TRBV28 and TRBJ2-7; 8 bases agree with TRBD2. Germline CDR1 MDHEN, CDR2 SYDVKM. This CDR3 region has 15 residues. J was trimmed by 2 bases and V by 4 bases; bases with no gene match: 7.

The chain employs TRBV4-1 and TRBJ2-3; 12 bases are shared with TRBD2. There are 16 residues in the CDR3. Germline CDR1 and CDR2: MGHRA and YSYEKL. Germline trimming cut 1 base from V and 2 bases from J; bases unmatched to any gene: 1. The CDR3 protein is CASSQGTSGTTDTQYF. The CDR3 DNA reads TGCGCCAGCAGCCAAGGGACTAGCGGGACCACAGATACGCAGTATTTT.

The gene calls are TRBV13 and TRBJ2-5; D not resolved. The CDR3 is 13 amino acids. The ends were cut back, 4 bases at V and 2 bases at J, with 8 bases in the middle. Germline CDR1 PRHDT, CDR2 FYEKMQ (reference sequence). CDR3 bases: TGTGCCAGCAGCTCACTATCTCAAGAGACCCAGTACTTC. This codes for CASSSLSQETQYF.

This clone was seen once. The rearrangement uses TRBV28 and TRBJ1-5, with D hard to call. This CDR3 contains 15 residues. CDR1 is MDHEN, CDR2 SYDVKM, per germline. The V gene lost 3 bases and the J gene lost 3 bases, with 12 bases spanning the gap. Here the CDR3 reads CASSFQVLPNQPQHF. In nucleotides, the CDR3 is TGTGCCAGCAGTTTTCAGGTCTTACCCAATCAGCCCCAGCATTTT.

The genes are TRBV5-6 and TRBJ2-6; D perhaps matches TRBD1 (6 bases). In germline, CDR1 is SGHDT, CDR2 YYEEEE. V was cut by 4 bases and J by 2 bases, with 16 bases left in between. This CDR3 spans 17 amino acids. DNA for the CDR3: TGTGCCAGCAGCCCACAGGGTAGGTGGCCTGGGGCCAACGTCCTGACTTTC. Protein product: CASSPQGRWPGANVLTF.

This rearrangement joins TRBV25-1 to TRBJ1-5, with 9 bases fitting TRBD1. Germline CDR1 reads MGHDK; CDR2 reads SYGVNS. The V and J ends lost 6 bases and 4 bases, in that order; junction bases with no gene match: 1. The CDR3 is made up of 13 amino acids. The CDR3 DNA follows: TGTGCCAGCAGGGGGACAGGGAATCAGCCCCAGCATTTT. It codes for CASRGTGNQPQHF.

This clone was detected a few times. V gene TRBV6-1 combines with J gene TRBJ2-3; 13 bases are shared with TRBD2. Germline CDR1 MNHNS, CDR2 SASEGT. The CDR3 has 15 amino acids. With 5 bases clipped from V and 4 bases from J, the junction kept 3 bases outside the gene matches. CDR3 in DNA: TGTGCCAGCAGTATACTAGCGGGGGGGGCAGATACGCAGTATTTT. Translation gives CASSILAGGADTQYF.

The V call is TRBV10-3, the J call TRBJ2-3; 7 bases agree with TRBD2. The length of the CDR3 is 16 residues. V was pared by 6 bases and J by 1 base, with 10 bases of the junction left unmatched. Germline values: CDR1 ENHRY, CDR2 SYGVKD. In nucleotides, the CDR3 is TGTGCCATCAGCGCCCAGGGACGGGGGGGCACAGATACGCAGTATTTT. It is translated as CAISAQGRGGTDTQYF.

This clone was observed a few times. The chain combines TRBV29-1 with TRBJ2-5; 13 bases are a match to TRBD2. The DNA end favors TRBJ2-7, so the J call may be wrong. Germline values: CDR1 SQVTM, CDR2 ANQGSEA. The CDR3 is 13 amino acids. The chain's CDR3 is CSGGLAGANEQYF. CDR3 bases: TGCAGCGGTGGACTAGCGGGAGCGAACGAGCAGTACTTC.

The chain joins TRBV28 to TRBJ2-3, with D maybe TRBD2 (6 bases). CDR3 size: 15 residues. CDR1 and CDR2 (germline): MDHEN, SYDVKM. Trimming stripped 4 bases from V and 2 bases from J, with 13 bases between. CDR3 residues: CASSSGGTYTDTQYF. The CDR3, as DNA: TGTGCCAGCAGTTCGGGCGGGACCTACACAGATACGCAGTATTTT.

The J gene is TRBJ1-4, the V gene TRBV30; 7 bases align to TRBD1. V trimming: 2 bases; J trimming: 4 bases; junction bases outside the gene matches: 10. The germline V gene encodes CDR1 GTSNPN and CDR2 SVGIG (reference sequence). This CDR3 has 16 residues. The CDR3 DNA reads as TGTGCCTGGAGTCCCCCCAACAGGGGATTTAATGAAAAACTGTTTTTT. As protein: CAWSPPNRGFNEKLFF.

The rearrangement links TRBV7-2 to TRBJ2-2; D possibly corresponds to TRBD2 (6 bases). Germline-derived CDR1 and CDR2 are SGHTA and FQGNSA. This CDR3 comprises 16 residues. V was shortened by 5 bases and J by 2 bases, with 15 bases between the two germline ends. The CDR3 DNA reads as TGTGCCAGCAGCGGGGGAGGATTATTAAACACCGGGGAGCTGTTTTTT. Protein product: CASSGGGLLNTGELFF.

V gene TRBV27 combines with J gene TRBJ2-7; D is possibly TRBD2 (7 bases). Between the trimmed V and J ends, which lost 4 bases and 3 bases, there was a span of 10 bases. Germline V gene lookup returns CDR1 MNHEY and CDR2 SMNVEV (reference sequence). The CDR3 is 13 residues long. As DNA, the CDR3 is TGTGCCAGCAGTTCCGGGGGGCTCTACGAGCAGTACTTC. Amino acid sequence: CASSSGGLYEQYF.